The 10 T cell receptor beta chains in this list originate from one sample, sequenced in a study of beta chain features in type 1 diabetes. Broader study findings: Moderate yet significant TCRB CDR3 shortening was seen in Type 1 diabetes patients in all four CD4+ subsets.

The investigators reverse transcribed all of the isolated RNA, so they sequenced expressed TCRB transcripts. Generated by immunoSEQ multiplex PCR, the TCRdb table keeps only in-frame clones and is missing some. The sample gives about 280,000 clones, roughly 15% of which show up once; approximately 0.015% is in the top ten. What these receptors recognize is not known. Input material: naive CD4+ T cells from blood. These receptors all come from a young man with type 1 diabetes.

This clone occurred a few times. V usage is TRBV13 and J usage is TRBJ2-5; D is unclear. Germline assignment: CDR1 PRHDT and CDR2 FYEKMQ (reference sequence). V lost 1 base and J 5 bases, leaving 11 bases between the germline ends. CDR3 length equals 14 residues. The CDR3 DNA follows: TGTGCCAGCAGCTTAGCCTTCTACTCGGAGACCCAGTACTTC. This encodes CASSLAFYSETQYF.

The rearrangement links TRBV18 to TRBJ1-5, with D perhaps matching TRBD1 (5 bases). This CDR3 is built from 16 residues. The germline V and J ends were trimmed by 4 bases and 5 bases, with 18 bases remaining between them. Germline lookup yields CDR1 KGHSH and CDR2 LQKENI. CDR3 amino acids: CASSQRRMTDDQPQHF. The CDR3 region has the DNA TGTGCCAGCTCACAACGACGGATGACAGATGATCAGCCCCAGCATTTT.

The rearrangement joins TRBV4-1 to TRBJ2-1, with 10 nucleotides matching TRBD2. CDR3 size: 19 residues. V lost 0 bases, J lost 1 base, and 9 bases stayed unmatched. Germline CDR1 reads MGHRA; CDR2 reads YSYEKL. CDR3 amino acids: CASSQDGSGRRVSYNEQFF. In nucleotides, the CDR3 is TGCGCCAGCAGCCAAGATGGTAGCGGGAGGAGGGTTTCCTACAATGAGCAGTTCTTC.

This clone was counted a few times. The chain combines TRBV27 with TRBJ1-2; 7 nucleotides align to TRBD1. With 6 bases clipped from V and 4 bases from J, the junction kept 8 bases outside the gene matches. This CDR3 comprises 14 residues. Germline V gene sequence: CDR1 MNHEY, CDR2 SMNVEV (reference sequence). The CDR3 DNA sequence: TGTGCCAGCAGGACTTCGACAGGGAGCTATGGCTACACCTTC. Its translation: CASRTSTGSYGYTF.

This clone was seen more than once but under ten times. The genes are TRBV11-2 and TRBJ2-7; D may be TRBD1 (5 bases). Per the germline V gene, CDR1 is SGHAT and CDR2 is FQNNGV. The CDR3 runs 15 residues. V was cut by 3 bases and J by 2 bases, with 14 bases left in between. The CDR3 here is CASSFLSGQTYEQYF. CDR3 nucleotides: TGTGCCAGCAGCTTCCTATCCGGACAAACCTACGAGCAGTACTTC.

There are a few counts of this clone. V and J are TRBV7-9 and TRBJ2-7, with D perhaps matching TRBD2 (6 bases). Trimming stripped 2 bases from V and 2 bases from J, with 10 bases between. Germline V lookup: CDR1 SEHNR, CDR2 FQNEAQ (reference sequence). The CDR3 runs to 14 residues. The CDR3 nucleotides read TGTGCCAGCAGCTTAAGTAGCGGAGCCTACGAGCAGTACTTC. This gives the protein CASSLSSGAYEQYF.

This clone has just a few counts. This specimen includes other DNA sequences encoding the same CDR3. This chain uses TRBV5-1 with TRBJ2-5; no definite D call. Germline V CDR1 and CDR2: SGHRS, YFSETQ. V lost 0 bases and J lost 2, with 8 bases in between. The CDR3 spans 14 residues. The CDR3 nucleotides read TGCGCCAGCAGCTTGGGAGGAGCTCAAGAGACCCAGTACTTC. Translation gives CASSLGGAQETQYF.

The table lists this clone with a few counts. This rearrangement joins TRBV2 to TRBJ2-5, with 8 bases identical to TRBD2. This CDR3 is 14 amino acids long. J gave up 4 bases and V 6 bases, and 7 bases lay outside the gene matches. Looked up from germline, CDR1 is SNHLY and CDR2 is FYNNEI. In DNA, the CDR3 is TGTGCCAGCAGAGCGGGGGACGGGCGAGAGACCCAGTACTTC. This sequence encodes CASRAGDGRETQYF.

As to this clone: Additional DNA sequences in this sample encode the identical CDR3. The V gene is TRBV7-2, the J gene TRBJ1-2; a weak D match, TRBD1 (6 bases). Germline CDR1 reads SGHTA; CDR2 reads FQGNSA. V was pared by 5 bases and J by 2 bases, with 9 bases between. The CDR3 runs to 13 residues. CDR3: CASSPDRNYGYTF. In DNA form, the CDR3 reads TGTGCCAGCAGCCCAGACAGGAACTATGGCTACACCTTC.

This clone was recorded a few times. This chain uses TRBV2 with TRBJ2-1, with TRBD2 matching 7 bases. This CDR3 spans 19 amino acids. The V and J ends lost 4 bases and 6 bases, in that order; junction bases with no gene match: 21. From germline, CDR1 is SNHLY and CDR2 FYNNEI. The CDR3 sequence: CASSVRIWLAGVNVNEQFF. DNA of the CDR3: TGTGCCAGCAGTGTTCGTATTTGGTTGGCGGGAGTAAATGTCAATGAGCAGTTCTTC. Supplemented by reference TRBV2 and TRBJ2-1, the full variable domain reads EPEVTQTPSHQVTQMGQEVILRCVPISNHLYFYWYRQILGQKVEFLVSFYNNEISEKSEIFDDQFSVERPDGSNFTLKIRSTKLEDSAMYFCASSVRIWLAGVNVNEQFFGPGTRLTVL.